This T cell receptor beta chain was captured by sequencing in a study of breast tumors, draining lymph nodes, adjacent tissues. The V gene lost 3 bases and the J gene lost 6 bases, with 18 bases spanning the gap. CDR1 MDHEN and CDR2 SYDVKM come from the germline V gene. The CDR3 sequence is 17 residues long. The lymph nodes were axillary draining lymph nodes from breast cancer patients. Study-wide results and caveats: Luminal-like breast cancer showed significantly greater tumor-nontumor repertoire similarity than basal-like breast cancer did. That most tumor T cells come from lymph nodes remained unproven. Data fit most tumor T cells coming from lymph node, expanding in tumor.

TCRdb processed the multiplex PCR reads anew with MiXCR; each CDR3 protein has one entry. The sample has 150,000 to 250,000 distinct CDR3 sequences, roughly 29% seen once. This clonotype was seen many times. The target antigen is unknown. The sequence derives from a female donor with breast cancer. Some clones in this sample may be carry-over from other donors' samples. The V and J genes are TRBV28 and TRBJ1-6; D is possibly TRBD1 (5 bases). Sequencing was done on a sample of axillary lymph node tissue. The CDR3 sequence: CASSFLGRFMGNSPLHF. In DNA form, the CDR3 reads TGTGCCAGCAGTTTCCTGGGACGATTTATGGGTAATTCACCCCTCCACTTT.